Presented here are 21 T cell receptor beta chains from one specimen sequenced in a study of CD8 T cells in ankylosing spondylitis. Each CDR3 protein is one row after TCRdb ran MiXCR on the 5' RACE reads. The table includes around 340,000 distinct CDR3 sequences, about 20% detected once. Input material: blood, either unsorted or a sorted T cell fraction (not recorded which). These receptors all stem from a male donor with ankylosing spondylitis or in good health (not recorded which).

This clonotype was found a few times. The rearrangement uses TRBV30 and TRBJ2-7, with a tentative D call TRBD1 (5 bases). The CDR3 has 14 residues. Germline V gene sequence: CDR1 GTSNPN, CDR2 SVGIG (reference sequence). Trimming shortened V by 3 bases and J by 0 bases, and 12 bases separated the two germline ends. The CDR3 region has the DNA TGTGCCTGGAGATCAGGGCCCAGCTCCTACGAGCAGTACTTC. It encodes CAWRSGPSSYEQYF.

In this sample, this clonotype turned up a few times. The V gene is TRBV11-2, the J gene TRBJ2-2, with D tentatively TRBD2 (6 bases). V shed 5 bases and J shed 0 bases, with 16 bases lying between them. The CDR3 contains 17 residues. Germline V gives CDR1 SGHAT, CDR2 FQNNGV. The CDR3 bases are TGTGCCAGCAGCCTGAGCGGGCGGACGGCGAACACCGGGGAGCTGTTTTTT. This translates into CASSLSGRTANTGELFF.

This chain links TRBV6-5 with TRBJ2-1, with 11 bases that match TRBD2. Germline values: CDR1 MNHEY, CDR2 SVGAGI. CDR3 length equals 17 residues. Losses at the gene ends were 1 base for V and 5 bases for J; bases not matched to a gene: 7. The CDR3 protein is CASSYFPLAGANNEQFF. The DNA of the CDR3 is TGTGCCAGCAGTTACTTCCCACTAGCGGGGGCCAACAATGAGCAGTTCTTC.

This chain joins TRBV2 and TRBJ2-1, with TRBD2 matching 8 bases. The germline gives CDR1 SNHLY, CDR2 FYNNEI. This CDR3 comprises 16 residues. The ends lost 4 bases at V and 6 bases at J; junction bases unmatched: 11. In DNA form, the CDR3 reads TGTGCCAGCAGTGGCCCGGGGGGGGCGGTGGGCAATGAGCAGTTCTTC. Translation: CASSGPGGAVGNEQFF.

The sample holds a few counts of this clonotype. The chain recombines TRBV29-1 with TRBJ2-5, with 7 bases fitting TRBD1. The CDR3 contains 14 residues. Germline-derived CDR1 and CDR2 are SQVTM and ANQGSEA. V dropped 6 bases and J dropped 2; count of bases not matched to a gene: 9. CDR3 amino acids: CSVDGTANQETQYF. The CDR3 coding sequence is TGCAGCGTGGACGGGACAGCGAATCAAGAGACCCAGTACTTC.

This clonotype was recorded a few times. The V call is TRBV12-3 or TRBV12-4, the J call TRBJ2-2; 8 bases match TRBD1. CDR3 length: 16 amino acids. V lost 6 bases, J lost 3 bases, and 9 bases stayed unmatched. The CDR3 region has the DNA TGTGCCAGCAGCCACACGACAGGGGAGTACACCGGGGAGCTGTTTTTT. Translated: CASSHTTGEYTGELFF.

This CDR3 is CASSQEWLVTDTQYF. The CDR3 DNA sequence: TGTGCCAGCAGCCAAGAGTGGCTAGTCACAGATACGCAGTATTTT. This chain connects TRBV14 to TRBJ2-3; D unresolved. In germline, CDR1 is SGHDN, CDR2 FVKESK. The CDR3 length is 15 residues. V lost 0 bases, J lost 2 bases, and 9 bases lay in between. Full variable domain (missing parts from reference TRBV14 and TRBJ2-3): EAGVTQFPSHSVIEKGQTVTLRCDPISGHDNLYWYRRVMGKEIKFLLHFVKESKQDESGMPNNRFLAERTGGTYSTLKVQPAELEDSGVYFCASSQEWLVTDTQYFGPGTRLTVL.

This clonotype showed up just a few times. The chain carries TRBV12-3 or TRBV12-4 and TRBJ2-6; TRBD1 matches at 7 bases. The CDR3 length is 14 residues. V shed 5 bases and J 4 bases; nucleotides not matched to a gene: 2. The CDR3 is CASSTGVGANVLTF. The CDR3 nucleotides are TGTGCCAGCAGTACAGGGGTCGGGGCCAACGTCCTGACTTTC.

Here the CDR3 reads CASSLAPSSYEQYF. The CDR3 nucleotides read TGTGCCAGCAGCTTAGCGCCAAGCTCCTACGAGCAGTACTTC. The chain joins TRBV7-8 to TRBJ2-7; no clear D gene. V lost 0 bases to trimming and J lost 0 bases, with 6 bases between them. In germline, CDR1 is SGHVS, CDR2 FQNEAQ. This CDR3 region has 14 residues.

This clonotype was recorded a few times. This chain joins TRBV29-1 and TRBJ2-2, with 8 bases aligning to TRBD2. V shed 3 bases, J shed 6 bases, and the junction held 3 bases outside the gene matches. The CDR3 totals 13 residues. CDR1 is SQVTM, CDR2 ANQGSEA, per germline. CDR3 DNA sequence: TGCAGCGTTGAGCACGGGGGGGCCGGGGAGCTGTTTTTT. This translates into CSVEHGGAGELFF.

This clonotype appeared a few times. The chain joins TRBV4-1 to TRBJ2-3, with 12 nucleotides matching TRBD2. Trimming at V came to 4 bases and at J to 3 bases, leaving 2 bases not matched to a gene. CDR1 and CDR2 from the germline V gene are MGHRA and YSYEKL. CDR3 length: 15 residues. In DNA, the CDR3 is TGCGCCAGCAGCCGGACTAGCGGGGAGACAGATACGCAGTATTTT. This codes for CASSRTSGETDTQYF.

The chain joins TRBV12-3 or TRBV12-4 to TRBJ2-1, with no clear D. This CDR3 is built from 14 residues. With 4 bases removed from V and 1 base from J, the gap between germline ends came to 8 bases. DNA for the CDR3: TGTGCCAGCAGTTCCCTTAGGTCCTACAATGAGCAGTTCTTC. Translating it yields CASSSLRSYNEQFF.

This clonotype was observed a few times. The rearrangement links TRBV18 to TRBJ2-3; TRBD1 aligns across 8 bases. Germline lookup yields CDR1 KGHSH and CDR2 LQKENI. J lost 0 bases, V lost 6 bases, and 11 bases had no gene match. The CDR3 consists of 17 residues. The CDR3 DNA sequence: TGTGCCAGCTCCCCCCTGGGACAGGCTTTAAGCACAGATACGCAGTATTTT. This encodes CASSPLGQALSTDTQYF.

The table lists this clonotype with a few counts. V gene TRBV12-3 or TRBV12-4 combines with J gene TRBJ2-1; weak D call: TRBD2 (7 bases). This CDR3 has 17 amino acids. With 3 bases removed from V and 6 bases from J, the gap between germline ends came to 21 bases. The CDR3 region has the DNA TGTGCCAGCAGTTTTGATCATTGGGGGGGGCCTACCAATGAGCAGTTCTTC. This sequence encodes CASSFDHWGGPTNEQFF.

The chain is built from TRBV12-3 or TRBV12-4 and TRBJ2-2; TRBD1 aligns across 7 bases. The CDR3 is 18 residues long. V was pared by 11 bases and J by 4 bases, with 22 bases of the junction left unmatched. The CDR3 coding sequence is TGTGCCCTCAGTCAAGTGGATCCGGGACAGAGTCTCACCGGGGAGCTGTTTTTT. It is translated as CALSQVDPGQSLTGELFF.

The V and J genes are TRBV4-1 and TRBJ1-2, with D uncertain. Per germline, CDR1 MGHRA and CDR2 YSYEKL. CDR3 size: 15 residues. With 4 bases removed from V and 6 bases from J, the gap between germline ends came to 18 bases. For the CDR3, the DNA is TGCGCCAGCAGCCCTTCCGAGCGTTTTAAGGATGGCTACACCTTC. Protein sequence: CASSPSERFKDGYTF.

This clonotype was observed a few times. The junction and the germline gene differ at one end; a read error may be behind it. CDR3 nucleotide sequence: TGCAGCGTCGAAGACGGACAGACCTACAATGAGCAGTTCTTC. Protein sequence: CSVEDGQTYNEQFF. The gene calls are TRBV29-1 and TRBJ2-1; tentative D call: TRBD1 (6 bases). The CDR3 spans 14 residues. Germline CDR1 is SQVTM and CDR2 is ANQGSEA.

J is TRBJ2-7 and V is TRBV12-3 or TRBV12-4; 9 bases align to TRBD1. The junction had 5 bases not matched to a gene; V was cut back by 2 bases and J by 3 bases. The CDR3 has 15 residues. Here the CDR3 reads CASSLKGQGVYEQYF. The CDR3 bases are TGTGCCAGCAGTTTAAAGGGACAGGGAGTCTACGAGCAGTACTTC.

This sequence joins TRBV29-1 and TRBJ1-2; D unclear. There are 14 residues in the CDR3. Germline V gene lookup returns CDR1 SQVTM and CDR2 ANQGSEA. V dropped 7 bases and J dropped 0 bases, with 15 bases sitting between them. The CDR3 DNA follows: TGCAGCGCCAAAGATCTACCAGCTAACTATGGCTACACCTTC. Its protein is CSAKDLPANYGYTF.

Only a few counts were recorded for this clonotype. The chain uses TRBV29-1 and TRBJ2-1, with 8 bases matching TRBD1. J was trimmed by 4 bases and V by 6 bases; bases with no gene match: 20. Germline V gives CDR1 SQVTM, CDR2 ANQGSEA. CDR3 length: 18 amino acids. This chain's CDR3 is CSVLRDRRLEVGYNEQFF. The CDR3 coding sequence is TGCAGCGTCCTCCGGGACAGGAGGTTGGAGGTCGGGTACAATGAGCAGTTCTTC.

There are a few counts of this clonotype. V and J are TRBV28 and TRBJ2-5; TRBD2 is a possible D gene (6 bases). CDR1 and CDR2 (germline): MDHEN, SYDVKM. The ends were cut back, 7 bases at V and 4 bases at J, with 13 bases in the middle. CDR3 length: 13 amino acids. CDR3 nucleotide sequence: TGTGCCAGCAAATTTGGGGGAGGAGAGACCCAGTACTTC. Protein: CASKFGGGETQYF. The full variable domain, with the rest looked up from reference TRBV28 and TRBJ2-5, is DVKVTQSSRYLVKRTGEKVFLECVQDMDHENMFWYRQDPGLGLRLIYFSYDVKMKEKGDIPEGYSVSREKKERFSLILESASTNQTSMYLCASKFGGGETQYFGPGTRLLVL.